A single sample is the source of the 29 T cell receptor beta chains below, sequenced in a study of regulatory T cells in long-lasting Graves disease. iRepertoire HTBI primers and Arm-PCR of CDR3 regions built TCR beta libraries. TCRdb fed the multiplex PCR reads into MiXCR, producing one record per CDR3 protein. The sample records about 560,000 distinct CDR3 sequences, roughly 16% being singletons. Time point reported: newly diagnosed GD, antithyroid drugs for less than 3 months. Generation of the TCR library employed RNA extracted from PBMCs. The data were also submitted as part of a second study, on T cells in Graves' hyperthyroidism and ophthalmopathy.

The sequencing here drew on peripheral blood mononuclear cells (PBMCs), taken at new diagnosis, from a patient treated with antithyroid drugs. Source of these receptors: a man aged 18 to 30 with Graves disease.

This clonotype was recorded a few times. The junction departs from germline at one end; a sequencing error may be responsible. CDR3 bases: TGCATTGCTCTCACGCGAACCGGGGAGCTGTTTTTT. Translation: CIALTRTGELFF. The V call is TRBV20-1, the J call TRBJ2-2; no firm D call. Germline loops: CDR1 DFQATT, CDR2 SNEGSKA (reference sequence). CDR3 size: 12 residues.

This clonotype has ten or more counts. V gene TRBV12-3 or TRBV12-4 combines with J gene TRBJ2-1; D unclear. The CDR3 extends over 12 amino acids. The V and J ends lost 4 bases and 10 bases respectively, with 11 bases between them. The CDR3 protein is CASSSSWLEQFF. For the CDR3, the DNA is TGTGCCAGCAGTTCCTCCTGGTTGGAGCAGTTCTTC.

The sample holds one count of this clonotype. The rearrangement links TRBV5-4 to TRBJ1-6; TRBD1 matches at 9 bases. The CDR3 sequence is 17 residues long. In germline, CDR1 is SGHNT, CDR2 YYREEE (reference sequence). The junction had 12 bases not matched to a gene; V was cut back by 4 bases and J by 7 bases. CDR3 bases: TGTGCCAGCAGCGCGGGACAGGGTAGAGGGGTAAATTCACCCCTCCACTTT. Residues: CASSAGQGRGVNSPLHF.

At least ten counts were recorded for this clonotype. The chain combines TRBV11-1 with TRBJ2-7; D may be TRBD2 (5 bases). With 7 bases removed from V and 0 bases from J, the gap between germline ends came to 10 bases. Germline V gives CDR1 SGHAT, CDR2 FQDESV (reference sequence). This CDR3 comprises 13 residues. The DNA of the CDR3 is TGTGCCAGCACCGCGGGCAACTCCTACGAGCAGTACTTC. The encoded protein is CASTAGNSYEQYF.

With respect to this clonotype: A read error may be the cause here, since a much bigger clone is one base away. The chain links TRBV18 to TRBJ1-4, with D tentatively TRBD1 (5 bases). V was shortened by 3 bases and J by 10 bases, with 15 bases between the two germline ends. CDR1 is KGHSH, CDR2 LQKENI, per germline. The CDR3 is 14 amino acids. CDR3 sequence (DNA): TGTGCCAGCTCACCGACAGAGGAGGATGGAAAACTGTTTTTT. Translated: CASSPTEEDGKLFF.

This clonotype was seen ten or more times. This rearrangement joins TRBV11-1 to TRBJ2-1; 7 nucleotides line up with TRBD1. This CDR3 comprises 12 residues. J was trimmed by 6 bases and V by 7 bases; bases with no gene match: 3. The germline V gene encodes CDR1 SGHAT and CDR2 FQDESV (reference sequence). The CDR3 sequence is CASNGDSNEQFF. The CDR3 nucleotides read TGTGCCAGCAACGGGGACAGCAATGAGCAGTTCTTC.

J is TRBJ2-1 and V is TRBV6-4, with 8 bases that match TRBD1. Per the germline V gene, CDR1 is MRHNA and CDR2 is SNTAGT. CDR3 length: 16 residues. V was pared by 4 bases and J by 0 bases, with 5 bases of the junction left unmatched. Written as DNA, the CDR3 is TGTGCCAGCAGTGTCAGAGGACAGGGCTCCTACAATGAGCAGTTCTTC. Translation gives CASSVRGQGSYNEQFF.

This clonotype was observed a single time. The J gene is TRBJ2-7, the V gene TRBV2; D gene unclear. This CDR3 is 10 amino acids long. V lost 10 bases, J lost 3 bases, and 7 bases lay in between. The germline V gene encodes CDR1 SNHLY and CDR2 FYNNEI. The CDR3 region is CATTGYEQYF. CDR3 nucleotides: TGTGCCACCACGGGCTACGAGCAGTACTTC.

This clonotype was found a few times. The rearrangement uses TRBV5-1 and TRBJ2-2, with 7 bases fitting TRBD1. From germline, CDR1 is SGHRS and CDR2 YFSETQ. V was pared by 4 bases and J by 1 base, with 10 bases of the junction left unmatched. The CDR3 is 17 residues long. The chain's CDR3 is CASSPPRGTVNTGELFF. The CDR3 DNA reads TGCGCCAGCAGCCCCCCCCGTGGGACAGTGAACACCGGGGAGCTGTTTTTT. The variable domain in full, with the rest retrieved from reference TRBV5-1 and TRBJ2-2, is KAGVTQTPRYLIKTRGQQVTLSCSPISGHRSVSWYQQTPGQGLQFLFEYFSETQRNKGNFPGRFSGRQFSNSRSEMNVSTLELGDSALYLCASSPPRGTVNTGELFFGEGSRLTVL.

There are many counts of this clonotype. The chain recombines TRBV12-3 or TRBV12-4 with TRBJ2-1, with a weak D call TRBD2 (6 bases). The V end lost 5 bases, the J end lost 1 base, and 12 bases lay between the germline ends. The CDR3 length is 15 residues. For the CDR3, the DNA is TGTGCCAGCAGTCCTAGCGACGGATCCTACAATGAGCAGTTCTTC. Translated, it gives CASSPSDGSYNEQFF.

This clonotype was counted at least ten times. The J gene is TRBJ2-7, the V gene TRBV12-3 or TRBV12-4; 8 positions agree with TRBD1. The V and J ends lost 7 bases and 1 base, in that order; junction bases with no gene match: 6. The CDR3 covers 14 residues. The CDR3 loop is CASTPRDRSYEQYF. The CDR3 DNA is TGTGCCAGCACCCCCCGGGACAGGTCCTACGAGCAGTACTTC.

Turning to this clonotype: One end of the junction does not line up with germline, which may come from a read error. The V gene is TRBV20-1, the J gene TRBJ2-1, with 7 bases matching TRBD1. Per the germline V gene, CDR1 is DFQATT and CDR2 is SNEGSKA (reference sequence). The CDR3 extends over 14 amino acids. The CDR3 nucleotides are TGCAGTGTACCCTCGGGACAGTACTACAATGAGCAGTCCTTC. This sequence encodes CSVPSGQYYNEQSF.

This clonotype was recorded at least ten times. The CDR3 sequence is CASSATGPNTEAFF. As DNA, the CDR3 is TGTGCCAGCAGCGCGACAGGGCCGAACACTGAAGCTTTCTTT. The V and J genes are TRBV9 and TRBJ1-1; 7 bases map to TRBD1. The ends lost 3 bases at V and 1 base at J; junction bases unmatched: 3. The CDR3 has 14 amino acids. Germline assignment: CDR1 SGDLS and CDR2 YYNGEE.

This clonotype was seen at least ten times. The rearrangement uses TRBV27 and TRBJ2-2, with 7 bases aligning to TRBD1. The germline V gene has CDR1 MNHEY and CDR2 SMNVEV (reference sequence). This CDR3 comprises 13 residues. The J segment lost 5 bases and the V segment lost 6 bases, leaving 3 bases of the junction unmatched. The CDR3 loop reads CASSTGVTGELFF. The CDR3 DNA reads as TGTGCCAGCAGCACAGGGGTTACCGGGGAGCTGTTTTTT.

On this clonotype itself: A much larger clone sits a single nucleotide away, making a read error possible. The chain links TRBV6-1 to TRBJ2-2, with 7 bases lining up with TRBD1. The CDR3 has 15 residues. V shed 4 bases, J shed 5 bases, and the junction held 7 bases outside the gene matches. CDR1 MNHNS and CDR2 SASEGT come from the germline V gene. DNA for the CDR3: TGTGCCAGCAGTGGAGTGACAGGGTTGACCGGGGAGCTGTTTTTT. Translating gives CASSGVTGLTGELFF.

This clonotype has only a few counts. The chain couples TRBV6-1 to TRBJ2-1, with 12 bases matching TRBD2. The CDR3 is 17 amino acids. Germline lookup yields CDR1 MNHNS and CDR2 SASEGT. Losses at the gene ends were 6 bases for V and 0 bases for J; bases not matched to a gene: 6. The CDR3 spells CASRRGTSGYSYNEQFF. Here the CDR3 DNA reads TGTGCCAGCAGGAGGGGGACTAGCGGGTACTCCTACAATGAGCAGTTCTTC.

Of note for this clonotype: A much larger clone lies a single base off, so this may be a read error. The chain has TRBV20-1 and TRBJ2-1; D may be TRBD2 (6 bases). Germline lookup yields CDR1 DFQATT and CDR2 SNEGSKA (reference sequence). The CDR3 sequence is 16 residues long. The CDR3 bases are TGCAGTGCTAGAAAGTTAGCGGAGCTCTCCTACAATGGGCAGTTCTTC. This gives the protein CSARKLAELSYNGQFF.

This clonotype was observed many times. The chain carries TRBV7-2 and TRBJ2-3; perhaps TRBD2 as D (5 bases). Trimming took 6 bases from V and 2 from J, leaving 15 bases between them. The CDR3 consists of 15 residues. CDR1 and CDR2 (germline): SGHTA, FQGNSA. CDR3 sequence reads: CASRKQAEVTDTQYF. CDR3 DNA sequence: TGTGCCAGCAGAAAGCAGGCGGAGGTCACAGATACGCAGTATTTT. The whole variable domain, filled in from reference TRBV7-2 and TRBJ2-3, reads GAGVSQSPSNKVTEKGKDVELRCDPISGHTALYWYRQSLGQGLEFLIYFQGNSAPDKSGLPSDRFSAERTGGSVSTLTIQRTQQEDSAVYLCASRKQAEVTDTQYFGPGTRLTVL.

This clonotype has a count of ten or more. The chain employs TRBV6-5 and TRBJ2-7; no definite D call. The CDR3 runs to 14 residues. V lost 0 bases to trimming and J lost 1 base, with 7 bases between them. Germline CDR1 and CDR2: MNHEY and SVGAGI. The CDR3 bases are TGTGCCAGCAGTTACTCACCAGGTTCCTACGAGCAGTACTTC. It encodes CASSYSPGSYEQYF.

The V gene is TRBV4-1, the J gene TRBJ2-3, with D unresolved. This CDR3 contains 15 residues. Between the trimmed V and J ends, which lost 4 bases and 2 bases, there was a span of 13 bases. The V gene's germline CDR1 is MGHRA and CDR2 YSYEKL. The CDR3 sequence is CASSPLPPDTDTQYF. Here the CDR3 DNA reads TGCGCCAGCAGCCCCCTGCCACCGGACACAGATACGCAGTATTTT.

This clonotype was found many times. The V call is TRBV12-3 or TRBV12-4, the J call TRBJ1-2, with 10 bases matching TRBD1. This CDR3 is 15 amino acids long. The V gene end was trimmed by 6 bases and the J gene end by 8 bases; junction bases not matched to a gene: 12. CDR3 nucleotide sequence: TGTGCCAGCAGCCGACCTCCCGGGACAGGGGACGGCTACACCTTC. Translating gives CASSRPPGTGDGYTF.

The rearrangement links TRBV20-1 to TRBJ2-3, with TRBD1 identical over 9 bases. The DNA matches TRBJ2-7 better at its end, which makes the J call doubtful. The CDR3 totals 13 residues. The V gene's germline CDR1 is DFQATT and CDR2 SNEGSKA (reference sequence). CDR3 bases: TGCAGTGCCAGGACAGGGGCGAACTACGAGCAGTACTTC. This sequence encodes CSARTGANYEQYF.

V and J are TRBV20-1 and TRBJ2-3, with TRBD1 as a possible D gene (6 bases). Germline lookup yields CDR1 DFQATT and CDR2 SNEGSKA (reference sequence). The ends were cut back, 6 bases at V and 4 bases at J, with 14 bases in the middle. There are 13 residues in the CDR3. CDR3: CSANRVQSDTQYF. The CDR3 DNA reads as TGCAGTGCAAACAGGGTACAGTCAGATACGCAGTATTTT.

This clonotype showed up many times. The CDR3, as DNA: TGTGCCAGCAGTTTTGAGGTCGGACAGGGGGCCCTGTACCACGTCCTGACTTTC. This translates into CASSFEVGQGALYHVLTF. V and J are TRBV28 and TRBJ2-6; 11 bases are a match to TRBD1. V was clipped by 3 bases and J by 11 bases; unmatched bases: 15. Looked up from germline, CDR1 is MDHEN and CDR2 is SYDVKM. The CDR3 has 18 amino acids.

The table lists this clonotype with a count of one. J is TRBJ2-2 and V is TRBV10-3; 10 bases match TRBD1. V lost 8 bases, J lost 3 bases, and 3 bases stayed unmatched. The CDR3 length is 14 residues. Germline CDR1 and CDR2: ENHRY and SYGVKD. The CDR3 DNA sequence: TGTGCCATCGGCGGGACAGGGGACACCGGGGAGCTGTTTTTT. Amino acid sequence: CAIGGTGDTGELFF.

This clonotype has just a few counts. DNA for the CDR3: TGTGCCAGCAGCGTAGGGTCGGGTAATCAGCCCCAGCATTTT. It codes for CASSVGSGNQPQHF. This chain links TRBV9 with TRBJ1-5; D gene unclear. This CDR3 has 14 residues. The germline gives CDR1 SGDLS, CDR2 YYNGEE. V gave up 0 bases and J gave up 4 bases, with 8 bases separating them. Variable domain in full (rest from reference TRBV9 and TRBJ1-5): DSGVTQTPKHLITATGQRVTLRCSPRSGDLSVYWYQQSLDQGLQFLIQYYNGEERAKGNILERFSAQQFPDLHSELNLSSLELGDSALYFCASSVGSGNQPQHFGDGTRLSIL.

This clonotype turned up a few times. The rearrangement links TRBV7-6 to TRBJ2-2; D ambiguous. CDR3 length: 14 residues. CDR1 is SGHVS and CDR2 is FNYEAQ in the germline V gene. The V and J ends lost 3 bases and 2 bases respectively, with 7 bases between them. Here the CDR3 DNA reads TGTGCCAGCAGCTTCGTGACTAACACCGGGGAGCTGTTTTTT. It codes for CASSFVTNTGELFF.

At least ten counts were recorded for this clonotype. The chain links TRBV12-3 or TRBV12-4 to TRBJ2-1, with D perhaps assigned TRBD1 or TRBD2 (5 bases each). V was shortened by 5 bases and J by 6 bases, with 20 bases between the two germline ends. The CDR3 spans 16 residues. The CDR3 DNA reads as TGTGCCAGCAGTGATATGGGGGACCCCGTGGGCAATGAGCAGTTCTTC. Its protein product is CASSDMGDPVGNEQFF.

This clonotype was seen a handful of times. The chain has TRBV12-3 or TRBV12-4 and TRBJ2-1, with 10 bases fitting TRBD1. V lost 5 bases to trimming and J lost 2 bases; unmatched junction nucleotides: 3. This CDR3 spans 15 amino acids. The CDR3 spells CASSETGGPYNEQFF. CDR3 coding DNA: TGTGCCAGCAGTGAGACAGGGGGCCCCTACAATGAGCAGTTCTTC.